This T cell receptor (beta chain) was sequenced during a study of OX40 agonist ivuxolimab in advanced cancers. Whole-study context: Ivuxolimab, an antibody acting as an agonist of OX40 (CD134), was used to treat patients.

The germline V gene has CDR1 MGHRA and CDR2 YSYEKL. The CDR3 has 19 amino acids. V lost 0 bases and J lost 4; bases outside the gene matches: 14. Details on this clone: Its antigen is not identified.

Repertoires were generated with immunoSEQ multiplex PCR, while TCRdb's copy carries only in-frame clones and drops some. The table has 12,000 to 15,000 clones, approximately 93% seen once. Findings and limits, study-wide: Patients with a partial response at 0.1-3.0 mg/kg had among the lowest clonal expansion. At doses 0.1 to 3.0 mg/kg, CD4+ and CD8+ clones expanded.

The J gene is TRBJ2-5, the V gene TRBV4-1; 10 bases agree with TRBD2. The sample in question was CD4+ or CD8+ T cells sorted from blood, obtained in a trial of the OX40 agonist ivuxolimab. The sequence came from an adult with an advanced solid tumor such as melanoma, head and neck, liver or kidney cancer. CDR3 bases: TGCGCCAGCAGCCAAGATCCCGCAGCTAGCGGGGGAGGGGGAGAGACCCAGTACTTC. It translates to CASSQDPAASGGGGETQYF.